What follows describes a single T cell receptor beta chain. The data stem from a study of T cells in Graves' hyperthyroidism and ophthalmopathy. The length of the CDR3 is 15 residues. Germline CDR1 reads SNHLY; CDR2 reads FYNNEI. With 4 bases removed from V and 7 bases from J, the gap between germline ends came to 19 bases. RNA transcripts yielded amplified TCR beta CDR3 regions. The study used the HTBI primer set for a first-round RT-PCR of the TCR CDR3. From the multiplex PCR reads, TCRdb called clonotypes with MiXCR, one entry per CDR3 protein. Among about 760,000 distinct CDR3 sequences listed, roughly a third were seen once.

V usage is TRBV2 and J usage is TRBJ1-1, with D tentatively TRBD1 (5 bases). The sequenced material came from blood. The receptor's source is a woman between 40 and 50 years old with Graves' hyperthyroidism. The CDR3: CASSGSMEGPGEAFF. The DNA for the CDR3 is TGTGCCAGCAGTGGGAGCATGGAGGGGCCAGGTGAAGCTTTCTTT.